These 27 T cell receptor beta chains came from one sample sequenced in a study of shared clonotypes between healthy human individuals. Sequencing used immunoSEQ multiplex PCR; TCRdb keeps in-frame clones, though not all of them. This table has around 2.1 million clones, roughly 95% appearing once. The sample consisted of naive CD4+ T cells sorted from blood. Subset reported: CD45RA+ positively selected. These receptors were taken from a young man in good health.

The rearrangement links TRBV6-6 to TRBJ2-4; D is possibly TRBD2 (5 bases). Germline V lookup: CDR1 MNHNY, CDR2 SVGAGI (reference sequence). The CDR3 length is 12 residues. Trimming cost V 10 bases and J 4 bases, with 11 bases left between them. The CDR3 DNA follows: TGTGCCACCACTTTAGCGAAAAACATTCAGTACTTC. Its protein is CATTLAKNIQYF.

This rearrangement joins TRBV5-1 to TRBJ2-2; 9 bases are shared with TRBD1. CDR1 and CDR2 from the germline V gene are SGHRS and YFSETQ. The CDR3 is 16 amino acids. V lost 3 bases to trimming and J lost 1 base; unmatched junction nucleotides: 4. CDR3 in amino acids: CASSSRTGVNTGELFF. For the CDR3, the DNA is TGCGCCAGCAGCTCGCGGACAGGGGTGAACACCGGGGAGCTGTTTTTT.

The genes are TRBV7-9 and TRBJ2-7, with 11 positions matching TRBD2. The CDR3 runs 15 residues. Germline CDR1 reads SEHNR; CDR2 reads FQNEAQ (reference sequence). After removal of 3 bases from V and 2 bases from J, the junction contained 3 bases not matched to a gene. The chain's CDR3 is CASSLTSGTTYEQYF. The CDR3 DNA reads as TGTGCCAGCAGCTTGACTAGCGGGACGACCTACGAGCAGTACTTC.

V gene TRBV25-1 combines with J gene TRBJ2-5; 7 nucleotides line up with TRBD1. J was trimmed by 7 bases and V by 6 bases; bases with no gene match: 8. CDR3 length: 13 residues. The germline V gene has CDR1 MGHDK and CDR2 SYGVNS. This chain's CDR3 is CASRQQGRGTQYF. Here the CDR3 DNA reads TGTGCCAGCAGGCAACAGGGGCGTGGGACCCAGTACTTC.

The gene calls are TRBV18 and TRBJ2-7; 15 bases agree with TRBD2. Trimming removed 0 bases from V and 5 bases from J; junction bases left unmatched: 5. Germline V gene data show CDR1 as KGHSH and CDR2 as LQKENI. This CDR3 spans 17 amino acids. The CDR3 DNA sequence: TGTGCCAGCTCACCACCGGGACTAGCGGGAGGTAGAAACGAGCAGTACTTC. Amino acids: CASSPPGLAGGRNEQYF.

The chain uses TRBV18 and TRBJ1-1; 8 bases match TRBD1. Germline V gene data show CDR1 as KGHSH and CDR2 as LQKENI. The CDR3 has 16 amino acids. The trim removed 0 bases at V and 0 bases at J, leaving 3 bases unmatched. The CDR3 reads CASSPPGQGLNTEAFF. CDR3 bases: TGTGCCAGCTCACCACCCGGACAGGGACTGAACACTGAAGCTTTCTTT.

The CDR3 spells CASSLGLGRQEKLFF. The CDR3, as DNA: TGTGCCAGCAGCTTAGGGCTGGGGCGGCAGGAAAAACTGTTTTTT. This chain uses TRBV7-2 with TRBJ1-4, with D perhaps matching TRBD1 (5 bases). This CDR3 comprises 15 residues. The germline V gene has CDR1 SGHTA and CDR2 FQGNSA. Deletions cut 1 base from V and 8 bases from J, with 14 bases between. Complete variable domain (other parts from reference TRBV7-2 and TRBJ1-4): GAGVSQSPSNKVTEKGKDVELRCDPISGHTALYWYRQSLGQGLEFLIYFQGNSAPDKSGLPSDRFSAERTGGSVSTLTIQRTQQEDSAVYLCASSLGLGRQEKLFFGSGTQLSVL.

J is TRBJ1-1 and V is TRBV11-2, with D maybe TRBD1 (6 bases). CDR3 length equals 14 residues. V was pared by 4 bases and J by 4 bases, with 13 bases between. The germline CDR1 and CDR2 sequences are SGHAT and FQNNGV. The CDR3 spells CASSSPRGGTEAFF. CDR3 nucleotides: TGTGCCAGCAGCTCGCCTAGGGGGGGCACTGAAGCTTTCTTT.

The chain carries TRBV5-4 and TRBJ1-2; no reliable D call. The V and J ends lost 0 bases and 0 bases respectively, with 6 bases between them. Germline V gives CDR1 SGHNT, CDR2 YYREEE (reference sequence). The CDR3 extends over 14 amino acids. The DNA of the CDR3 is TGTGCCAGCAGCTTGGTCTACTCTAACTATGGCTACACCTTC. Translated: CASSLVYSNYGYTF.

In DNA form, the CDR3 reads TGTGCCAGCAGTTACTCGTCAGGGGACTATGGCTACACCTTC. As protein: CASSYSSGDYGYTF. The rearrangement uses TRBV6-6 and TRBJ1-2, with a weak D call TRBD1 (6 bases). CDR3 length: 14 residues. V was shortened by 0 bases and J by 3 bases, with 8 bases between the two germline ends. Per the germline V gene, CDR1 is MNHNY and CDR2 is SVGAGI (reference sequence).

The chain links TRBV6-1 to TRBJ1-2; TRBD1 is a possible D gene (5 bases). The ends were cut back, 6 bases at V and 2 bases at J, with 16 bases in the middle. From germline, CDR1 is MNHNS and CDR2 SASEGT. This CDR3 is built from 15 residues. The CDR3 DNA sequence: TGTGCCAGCAGCCGGGACCTAGGCGACAACTATGGCTACACCTTC. Its translation: CASSRDLGDNYGYTF.

The genes are TRBV12-5 and TRBJ2-5; D uncertain. This CDR3 is built from 15 residues. Germline CDR1 and CDR2: LGHNT and FRNRAP. V lost 1 base, J lost 5 bases, and 14 bases lay in between. The CDR3 here is CASGLASVGGETQYF. The CDR3 nucleotides read TGTGCTAGTGGTTTGGCCTCAGTGGGCGGCGAGACCCAGTACTTC.

The chain employs TRBV5-4 and TRBJ2-3; TRBD2 might be the D (5 bases). The CDR3 loop spans 14 amino acids. In germline, CDR1 is SGHNT, CDR2 YYREEE (reference sequence). The V end was cut by 4 bases, the J end by 0 bases, with 9 bases between. In nucleotides, the CDR3 is TGTGCCAGCAGCCGAGGACTTAGCACAGATACGCAGTATTTT. Its protein product is CASSRGLSTDTQYF.

The chain links TRBV28 to TRBJ1-3, with D unresolved. This CDR3 has 15 amino acids. V lost 7 bases, J lost 0 bases, and 13 bases lay in between. CDR1 is MDHEN, CDR2 SYDVKM, per germline. DNA of the CDR3: TGTGCCAGCACCCCCGGCCATAACTCTGGAAACACCATATATTTT. The encoded protein is CASTPGHNSGNTIYF.

The V call is TRBV30, the J call TRBJ1-1; 9 bases fit TRBD1. The V gene's germline CDR1 is GTSNPN and CDR2 SVGIG (reference sequence). This CDR3 is 13 amino acids long. Trimming at V came to 4 bases and at J to 4 bases, leaving 4 bases not matched to a gene. CDR3 residues: CAWKGQGRTEAFF. The CDR3 nucleotides read TGTGCCTGGAAGGGACAGGGTCGCACTGAAGCTTTCTTT.

The chain carries TRBV6-5 and TRBJ2-1, with 8 positions matching TRBD2. Germline CDR1 is MNHEY and CDR2 is SVGAGI. The CDR3 sequence is 13 residues long. The V segment lost 6 bases and the J segment 9 bases; nucleotides outside the gene matches: 7. The DNA for the CDR3 is TGTGCCAGCAGACCAGCGGGGGTTTTTGAGCAGTTCTTC. Translation gives CASRPAGVFEQFF.

As to this clone: Different DNA sequences within this sample yield the same CDR3. The V and J genes are TRBV15 and TRBJ2-7; 11 bases are shared with TRBD1. The CDR3 spans 13 residues. The germline V gene has CDR1 LNHNV and CDR2 YYDKDF (reference sequence). V lost 5 bases, J lost 6 bases, and 3 bases stayed unmatched. CDR3 amino acids: CATSRDRGSEQYF. In DNA, the CDR3 is TGTGCCACCAGCCGGGACAGGGGGTCCGAGCAGTACTTC.

J is TRBJ2-1 and V is TRBV9; the match to TRBD2 covers 7 bases. V shed 0 bases and J 0 bases; nucleotides not matched to a gene: 6. Germline CDR1 reads SGDLS; CDR2 reads YYNGEE. The CDR3 has 17 residues. CDR3 DNA sequence: TGTGCCAGCAGCGTAGTAAGCGGGGCTAGCTCCTACAATGAGCAGTTCTTC. This encodes CASSVVSGASSYNEQFF.

The rearrangement joins TRBV6-4 to TRBJ1-1; D is unresolved. The germline gives CDR1 MRHNA, CDR2 SNTAGT. This CDR3 is 15 amino acids long. V was clipped by 5 bases and J by 1 base, with 14 bases between them. CDR3 region: CASSIKEDKNTEAFF. The CDR3 nucleotides are TGTGCCAGCAGTATCAAGGAGGATAAGAACACTGAAGCTTTCTTT.

The chain uses TRBV7-8 and TRBJ1-2; the D gene is possibly TRBD1 (5 bases). Between the trimmed V and J ends, which lost 5 bases and 6 bases, there was a span of 13 bases. Germline loops: CDR1 SGHVS, CDR2 FQNEAQ. CDR3 length equals 13 residues. CDR3 nucleotide sequence: TGTGCCAGCAGCCCTGAGGGACCTAATGGCTACACCTTC. Its protein product is CASSPEGPNGYTF.

The chain uses TRBV19 and TRBJ1-2, with TRBD1 as a possible D gene (5 bases). Germline values: CDR1 LNHDA, CDR2 SQIVND (reference sequence). V lost 7 bases to trimming and J lost 2 bases, with 17 bases between them. The CDR3 contains 15 residues. CDR3 region: CASKESDTLNYGYTF. As DNA, the CDR3 is TGTGCCAGTAAGGAGTCGGACACGTTGAACTATGGCTACACCTTC.

The chain recombines TRBV5-8 with TRBJ1-6, with unresolved D. V was pared by 2 bases and J by 9 bases, with 3 bases between. This CDR3 has 11 amino acids. In germline, CDR1 is SGHTS, CDR2 YDEGEE. The CDR3 region has the DNA TGTGCCAGCAGCTTTGGTTCACCCCTCCACTTT. This gives the protein CASSFGSPLHF.

This clone appeared once. The CDR3 region is CASRPEIGPRGSPLHF. DNA of the CDR3: TGTGCCAGTAGGCCGGAGATTGGGCCGCGGGGTTCACCCCTCCACTTT. The chain has TRBV19 and TRBJ1-6; D ambiguous. The germline V and J ends were trimmed by 6 bases and 9 bases, with 21 bases remaining between them. Germline assignment: CDR1 LNHDA and CDR2 SQIVND (reference sequence). CDR3 length: 16 residues.

DNA for the CDR3: TGTGCCAGCAGCCCCTTAGCAGCAGCTCCAGAGACCCAGTACTTC. The encoded protein is CASSPLAAAPETQYF. V gene TRBV11-2 combines with J gene TRBJ2-5; no clear D gene. The CDR3 spans 15 residues. Trimming took 5 bases from V and 4 from J, leaving 17 bases between them. Germline lookup yields CDR1 SGHAT and CDR2 FQNNGV. The full variable domain, in which reference TRBV11-2 and TRBJ2-5 provide the parts outside the CDR3, is EAGVAQSPRYKIIEKRQSVAFWCNPISGHATLYWYQQILGQGPKLLIQFQNNGVVDDSQLPKDRFSAERLKGVDSTLKIQPAKLEDSAVYLCASSPLAAAPETQYFGPGTRLLVL.

The genes are TRBV6-1 and TRBJ1-1; unclear D gene. The germline CDR1 and CDR2 sequences are MNHNS and SASEGT. CDR3 length: 13 amino acids. Trimming took 1 base from V and 5 from J, leaving 8 bases between them. The CDR3 region is CASSEVGWTEAFF. The CDR3 DNA reads as TGTGCCAGCAGTGAAGTGGGGTGGACTGAAGCTTTCTTT.

The rearrangement uses TRBV28 and TRBJ2-3; possibly TRBD2 for D (6 bases). The ends were cut back, 6 bases at V and 5 bases at J, with 21 bases in the middle. Germline V CDR1 and CDR2: MDHEN, SYDVKM. There are 16 residues in the CDR3. The CDR3 nucleotides read TGTGCCAGCAGCAGTCCGGGGAGGAAGGATGGAGATACGCAGTATTTT. This gives the protein CASSSPGRKDGDTQYF.

V gene TRBV19 combines with J gene TRBJ1-2; weak D call: TRBD1 (6 bases). V lost 7 bases and J 2 bases, leaving 14 bases between the germline ends. The germline V gene encodes CDR1 LNHDA and CDR2 SQIVND (reference sequence). This CDR3 comprises 14 residues. The CDR3 here is CASKPTGRNYGYTF. The DNA for the CDR3 is TGTGCCAGTAAGCCGACAGGAAGAAACTATGGCTACACCTTC.